This T cell receptor (beta chain) emerged from a study of cytomegalovirus exposure and HLA in healthy donors. Generated by immunoSEQ multiplex PCR, the TCRdb table keeps only in-frame clones and is missing some. The data contain some 40,000 clones, 90% to 95% of them singletons. This CDR3 comprises 15 residues. V dropped 10 bases and J dropped 1; count of bases not matched to a gene: 4. Germline-derived CDR1 and CDR2 are SEHNR and FQNEAQ (reference sequence). This TCR was sampled from a man aged 18 to 29 in good health and CMV-seronegative. The sequenced sample consisted of PBMCs. The rearrangement uses TRBV7-9 and TRBJ2-1; the match to TRBD2 covers 13 bases. CDR3 DNA: TGTGCCACAAGGACTAGCGGGAGATCCTACAATGAGCAGTTCTTC. It codes for CATRTSGRSYNEQFF.